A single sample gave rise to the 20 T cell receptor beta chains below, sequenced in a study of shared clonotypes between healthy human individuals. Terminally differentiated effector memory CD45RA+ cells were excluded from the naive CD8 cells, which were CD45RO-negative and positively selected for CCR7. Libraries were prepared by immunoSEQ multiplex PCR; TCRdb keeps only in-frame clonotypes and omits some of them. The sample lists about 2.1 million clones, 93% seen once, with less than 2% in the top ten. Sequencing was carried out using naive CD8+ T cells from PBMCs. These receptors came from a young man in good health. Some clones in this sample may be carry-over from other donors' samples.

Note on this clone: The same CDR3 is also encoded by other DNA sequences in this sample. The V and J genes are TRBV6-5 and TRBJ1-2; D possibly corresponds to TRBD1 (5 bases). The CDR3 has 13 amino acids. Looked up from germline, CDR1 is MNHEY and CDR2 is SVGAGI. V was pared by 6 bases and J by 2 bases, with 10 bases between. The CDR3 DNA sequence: TGTGCCAGCAGCCCCCGGACAAACTATGGCTACACCTTC. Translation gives CASSPRTNYGYTF.

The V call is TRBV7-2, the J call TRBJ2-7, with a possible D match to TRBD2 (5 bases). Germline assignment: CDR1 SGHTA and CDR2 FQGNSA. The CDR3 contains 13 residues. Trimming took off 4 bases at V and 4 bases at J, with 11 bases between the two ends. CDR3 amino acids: CASSSRWEYEQYF. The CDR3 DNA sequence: TGTGCCAGCAGCTCTCGGTGGGAGTACGAGCAGTACTTC.

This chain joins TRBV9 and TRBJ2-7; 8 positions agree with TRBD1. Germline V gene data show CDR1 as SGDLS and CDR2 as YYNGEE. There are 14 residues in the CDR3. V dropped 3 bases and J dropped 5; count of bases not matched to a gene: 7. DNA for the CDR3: TGTGCCAGCAGCGACAGGACAGGGTTTGACGAGCAGTACTTC. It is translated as CASSDRTGFDEQYF.

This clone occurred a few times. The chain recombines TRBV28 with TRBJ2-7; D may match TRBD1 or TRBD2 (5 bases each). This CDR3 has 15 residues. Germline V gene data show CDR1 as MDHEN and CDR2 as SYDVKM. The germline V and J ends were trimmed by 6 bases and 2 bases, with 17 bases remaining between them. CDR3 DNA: TGTGCCAGCAGCTCGACCCCGGGACCCCCCTACGAGCAGTACTTC. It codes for CASSSTPGPPYEQYF.

The CDR3: CASSTRDKGQETQYF. CDR3 coding DNA: TGTGCCAGCAGCACCCGGGACAAGGGACAAGAGACCCAGTACTTC. The V call is TRBV13, the J call TRBJ2-5; weak D call: TRBD1 (6 bases). V dropped 5 bases and J dropped 2 bases, with 15 bases sitting between them. Germline assignment: CDR1 PRHDT and CDR2 FYEKMQ (reference sequence). CDR3 size: 15 residues.

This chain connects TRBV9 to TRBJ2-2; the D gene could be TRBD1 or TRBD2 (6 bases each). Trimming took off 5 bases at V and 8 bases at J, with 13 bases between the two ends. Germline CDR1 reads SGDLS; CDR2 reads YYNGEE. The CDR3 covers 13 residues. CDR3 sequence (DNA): TGTGCCAGCAGGCCGGGGGACAAGGGGGAGCTGTTTTTT. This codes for CASRPGDKGELFF.

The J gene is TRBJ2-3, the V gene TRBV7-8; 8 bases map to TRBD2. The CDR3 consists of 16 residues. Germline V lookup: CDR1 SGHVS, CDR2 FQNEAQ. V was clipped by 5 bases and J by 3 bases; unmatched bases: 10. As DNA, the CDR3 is TGTGCCAGCAGCCCGGTGGTAGCGGGGATAACAGATACGCAGTATTTT. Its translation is CASSPVVAGITDTQYF.

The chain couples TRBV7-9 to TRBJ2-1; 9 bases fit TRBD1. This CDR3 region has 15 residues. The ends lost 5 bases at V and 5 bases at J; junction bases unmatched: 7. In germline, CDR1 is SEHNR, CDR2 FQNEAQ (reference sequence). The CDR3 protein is CASSDRDREDNEQFF. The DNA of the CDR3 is TGTGCCAGCAGCGACCGGGACAGGGAGGACAATGAGCAGTTCTTC.

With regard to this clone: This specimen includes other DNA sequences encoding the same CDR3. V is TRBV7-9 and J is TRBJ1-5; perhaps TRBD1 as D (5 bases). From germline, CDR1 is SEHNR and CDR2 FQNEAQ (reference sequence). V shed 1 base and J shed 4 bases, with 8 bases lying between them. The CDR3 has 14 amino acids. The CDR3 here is CASSLGGLNQPQHF. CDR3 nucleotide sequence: TGTGCCAGCAGCTTAGGGGGACTTAATCAGCCCCAGCATTTT.

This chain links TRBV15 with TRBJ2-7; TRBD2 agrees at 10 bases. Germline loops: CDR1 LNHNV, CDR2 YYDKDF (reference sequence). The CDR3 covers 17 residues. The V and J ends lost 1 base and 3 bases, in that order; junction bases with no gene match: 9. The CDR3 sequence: CATSRGTGTSDYYEQYF. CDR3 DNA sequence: TGTGCCACCAGCAGAGGAACCGGGACTAGCGACTACTACGAGCAGTACTTC.

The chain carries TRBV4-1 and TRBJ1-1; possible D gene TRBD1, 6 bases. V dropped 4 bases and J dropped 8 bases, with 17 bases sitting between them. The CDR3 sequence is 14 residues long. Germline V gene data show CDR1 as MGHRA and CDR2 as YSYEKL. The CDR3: CASSPRGGPIEAFF. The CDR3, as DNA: TGCGCCAGCAGCCCCCGGGGGGGGCCCATAGAAGCTTTCTTT.

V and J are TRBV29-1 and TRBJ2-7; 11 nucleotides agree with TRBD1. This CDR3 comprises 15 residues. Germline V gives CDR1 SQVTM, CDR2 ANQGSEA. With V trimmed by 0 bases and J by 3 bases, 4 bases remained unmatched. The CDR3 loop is CSVEDRGQGVYEQYF. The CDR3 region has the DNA TGCAGCGTTGAAGATCGGGGACAGGGGGTCTACGAGCAGTACTTC.

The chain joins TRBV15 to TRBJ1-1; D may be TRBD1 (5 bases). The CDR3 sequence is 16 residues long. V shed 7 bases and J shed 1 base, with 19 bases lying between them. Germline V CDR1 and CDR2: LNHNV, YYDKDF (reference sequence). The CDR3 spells CATTGVFDSSNTEAFF. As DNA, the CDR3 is TGTGCCACCACGGGAGTCTTCGACAGCTCGAACACTGAAGCTTTCTTT.

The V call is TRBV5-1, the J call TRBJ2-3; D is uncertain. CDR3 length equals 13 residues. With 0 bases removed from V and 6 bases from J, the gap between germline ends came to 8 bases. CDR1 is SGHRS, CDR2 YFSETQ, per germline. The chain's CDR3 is CASSLGLLDTQYF. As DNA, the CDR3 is TGCGCCAGCAGCTTGGGGTTGTTGGATACGCAGTATTTT. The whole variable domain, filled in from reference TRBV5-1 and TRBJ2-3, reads KAGVTQTPRYLIKTRGQQVTLSCSPISGHRSVSWYQQTPGQGLQFLFEYFSETQRNKGNFPGRFSGRQFSNSRSEMNVSTLELGDSALYLCASSLGLLDTQYFGPGTRLTVL.

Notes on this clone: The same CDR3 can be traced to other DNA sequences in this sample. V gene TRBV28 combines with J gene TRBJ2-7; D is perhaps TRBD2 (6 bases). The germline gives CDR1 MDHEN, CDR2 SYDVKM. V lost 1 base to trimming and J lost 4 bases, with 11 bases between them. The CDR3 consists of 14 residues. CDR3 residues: CASSLSGESYEQYF. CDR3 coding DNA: TGTGCCAGCAGTTTATCGGGGGAGTCGTACGAGCAGTACTTC. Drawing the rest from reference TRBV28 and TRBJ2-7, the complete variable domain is DVKVTQSSRYLVKRTGEKVFLECVQDMDHENMFWYRQDPGLGLRLIYFSYDVKMKEKGDIPEGYSVSREKKERFSLILESASTNQTSMYLCASSLSGESYEQYFGPGTRLTVT.

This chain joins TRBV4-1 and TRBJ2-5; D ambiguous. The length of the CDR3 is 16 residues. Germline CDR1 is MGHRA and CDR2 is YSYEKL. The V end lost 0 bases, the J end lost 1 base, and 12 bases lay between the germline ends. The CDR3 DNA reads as TGCGCCAGCAGCCAAGAAGAACGGACCATCCAAGAGACCCAGTACTTC. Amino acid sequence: CASSQEERTIQETQYF.

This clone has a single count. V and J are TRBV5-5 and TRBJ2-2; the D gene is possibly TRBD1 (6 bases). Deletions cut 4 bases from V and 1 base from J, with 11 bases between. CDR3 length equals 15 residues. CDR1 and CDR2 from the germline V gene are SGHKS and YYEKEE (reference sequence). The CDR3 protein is CASSLPGQNTGELFF. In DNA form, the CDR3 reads TGTGCCAGCAGCCTGCCGGGACAGAACACCGGGGAGCTGTTTTTT. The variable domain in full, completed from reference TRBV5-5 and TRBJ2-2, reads DAGVTQSPTHLIKTRGQQVTLRCSPISGHKSVSWYQQVLGQGPQFIFQYYEKEERGRGNFPDRFSARQFPNYSSELNVNALLLGDSALYLCASSLPGQNTGELFFGEGSRLTVL.

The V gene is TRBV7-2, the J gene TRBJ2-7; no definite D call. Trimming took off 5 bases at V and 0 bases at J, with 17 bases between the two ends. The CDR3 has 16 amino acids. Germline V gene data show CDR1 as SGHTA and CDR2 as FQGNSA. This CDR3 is CASSPEGALSSYEQYF. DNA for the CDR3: TGTGCCAGCAGCCCAGAAGGCGCCTTAAGCTCCTACGAGCAGTACTTC. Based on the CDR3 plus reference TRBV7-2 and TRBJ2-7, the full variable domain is GAGVSQSPSNKVTEKGKDVELRCDPISGHTALYWYRQSLGQGLEFLIYFQGNSAPDKSGLPSDRFSAERTGGSVSTLTIQRTQQEDSAVYLCASSPEGALSSYEQYFGPGTRLTVT.

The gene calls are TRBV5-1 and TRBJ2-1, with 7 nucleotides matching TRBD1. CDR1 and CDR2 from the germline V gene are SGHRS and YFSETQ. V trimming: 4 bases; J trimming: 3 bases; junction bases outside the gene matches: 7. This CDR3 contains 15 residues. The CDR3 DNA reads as TGCGCCAGCAGCCCGGAGACAGGGCACTACAATGAGCAGTTCTTC. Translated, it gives CASSPETGHYNEQFF.

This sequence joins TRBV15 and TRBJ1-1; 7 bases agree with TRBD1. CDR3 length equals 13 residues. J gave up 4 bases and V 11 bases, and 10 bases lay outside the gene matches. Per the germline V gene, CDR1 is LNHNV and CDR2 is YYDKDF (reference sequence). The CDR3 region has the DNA TGTGCCTCAGGGACAGCAACTCCCACTGAAGCTTTCTTT. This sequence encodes CASGTATPTEAFF.